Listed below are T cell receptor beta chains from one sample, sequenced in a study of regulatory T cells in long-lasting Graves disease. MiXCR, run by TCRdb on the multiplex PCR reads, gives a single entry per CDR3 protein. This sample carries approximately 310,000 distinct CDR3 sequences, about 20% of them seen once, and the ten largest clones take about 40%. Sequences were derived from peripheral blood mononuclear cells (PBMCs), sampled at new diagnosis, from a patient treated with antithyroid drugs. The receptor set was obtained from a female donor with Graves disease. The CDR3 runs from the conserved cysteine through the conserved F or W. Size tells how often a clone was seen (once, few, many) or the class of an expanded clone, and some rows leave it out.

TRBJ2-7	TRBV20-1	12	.	CSASASSYEQYF
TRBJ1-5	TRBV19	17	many	CASRRTGEGVLVQPQHF
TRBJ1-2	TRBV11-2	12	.	CASSSTEVGYTF
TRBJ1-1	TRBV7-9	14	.	CASRVLGSNTEAFF
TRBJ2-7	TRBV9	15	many	CASSPRGRSSYEQYF
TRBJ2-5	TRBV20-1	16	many	CSARPSSGRGRETQYF
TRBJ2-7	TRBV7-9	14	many	CASSLVQGRHEQYF
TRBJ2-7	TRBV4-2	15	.	CASSQLWRRAHEQCF
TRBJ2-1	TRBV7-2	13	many	CASSLRWDAEQFF
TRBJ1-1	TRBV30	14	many	CAWSYRGQGTEAFF
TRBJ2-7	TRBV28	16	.	CASRLGRVRGTYEQYF
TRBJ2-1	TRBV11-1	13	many	CASSYQLAGEQFF
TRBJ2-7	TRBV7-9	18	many	CASSWAPRWRGSSYEQYF
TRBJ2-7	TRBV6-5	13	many	CASSSGPSYEQYF
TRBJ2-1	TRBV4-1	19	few	CASSLFVLAGHRPHNEQFF
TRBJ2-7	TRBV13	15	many	CASSLYAGESNEQYF
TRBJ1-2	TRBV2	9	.	CASGHGYTF
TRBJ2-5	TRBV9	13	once	CASSESPRETQYF
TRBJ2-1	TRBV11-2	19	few	CASSPLGASGREKYNEQFF
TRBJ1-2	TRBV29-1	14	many	CSVEAGNDRNGYTF
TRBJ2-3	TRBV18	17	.	CASSPSQWSYGTDTQYF
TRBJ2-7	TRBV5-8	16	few	CASSLAPAGGSYEQYF
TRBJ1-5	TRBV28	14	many	CASSLEGGGQPQHF
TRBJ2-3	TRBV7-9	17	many	CASSSRTSGAPWDTQYF
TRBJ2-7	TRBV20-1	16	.	CSATGGAGVFSYEHYF